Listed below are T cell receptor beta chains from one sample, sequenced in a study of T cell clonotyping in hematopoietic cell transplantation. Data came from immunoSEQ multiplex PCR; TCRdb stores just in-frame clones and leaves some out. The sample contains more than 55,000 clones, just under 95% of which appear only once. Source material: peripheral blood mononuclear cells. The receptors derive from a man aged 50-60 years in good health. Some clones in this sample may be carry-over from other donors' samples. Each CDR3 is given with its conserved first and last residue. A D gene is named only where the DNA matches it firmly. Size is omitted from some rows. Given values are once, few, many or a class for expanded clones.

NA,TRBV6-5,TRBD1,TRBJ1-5,CASSPGTGDSQPQHF,TGTGCCAGCAGTCCCGGGACAGGGGACAGTCAGCCCCAGCATTTT
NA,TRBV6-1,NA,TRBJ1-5,CASSVTNQPQHF,TGTGCCAGCAGTGTCACAAATCAGCCCCAGCATTTT
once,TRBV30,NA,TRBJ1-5,CAWSSLYSNQPQHF,TGTGCCTGGAGTAGCCTTTATAGCAATCAGCCCCAGCATTTT
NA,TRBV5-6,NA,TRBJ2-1,CASTGNNEQFF,TGTGCCTCGACTGGGAACAATGAGCAGTTCTTC
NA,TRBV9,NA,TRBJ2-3,CASSVGVIGTDTQYF,TGTGCCAGCAGCGTAGGGGTTATTGGCACAGATACGCAGTATTTT
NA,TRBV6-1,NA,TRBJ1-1,CASSRMRTEAFF,TGTGCCAGCAGTCGTATGCGGACTGAAGCTTTCTTT
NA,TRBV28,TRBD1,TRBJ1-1,CASSLLGTVRDDFF,TGTGCCAGCAGTCTATTAGGGACAGTCCGAGACGATTTCTTT
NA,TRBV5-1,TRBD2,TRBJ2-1,CASSFGLAGVDEQFF,TGCGCCAGCAGCTTCGGACTAGCGGGAGTCGATGAGCAGTTCTTC
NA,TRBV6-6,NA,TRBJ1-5,CASSFRDGHNQPQHF,TGTGCCAGCAGTTTCCGGGACGGACATAATCAGCCCCAGCATTTT
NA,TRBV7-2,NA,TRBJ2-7,CASSLVDGYEQYF,TGTGCCAGCAGCTTAGTGGACGGCTACGAGCAGTACTTC
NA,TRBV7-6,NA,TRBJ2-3,CASSLLRVWTDTQYF,TGTGCCAGCAGCTTATTGAGGGTTTGGACAGATACGCAGTATTTT
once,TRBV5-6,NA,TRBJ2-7,CASSSESYEQYF,TGTGCCAGCAGCTCGGAGTCCTACGAGCAGTACTTC
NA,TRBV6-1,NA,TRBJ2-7,CASSEAAVGEQYF,TGTGCCAGCAGTGAAGCGGCGGTCGGCGAGCAGTACTTC
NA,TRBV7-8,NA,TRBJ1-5,CASSLGRTTIPQHF,TGTGCCAGCAGTCTTGGGAGGACGACGATTCCCCAGCATTTT
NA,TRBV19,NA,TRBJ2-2,CASSIYGGRNTGELFF,TGTGCCAGTAGTATATACGGGGGTCGGAACACCGGGGAGCTGTTTTTT
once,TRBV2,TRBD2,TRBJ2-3,CASGESGGNSDTQYF,TGTGCCAGCGGGGAGAGCGGGGGGAACTCAGATACGCAGTATTTT
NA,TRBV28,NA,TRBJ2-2,CASSPPKPTGPGELFF,TGTGCCAGCAGTCCCCCGAAACCTACTGGGCCCGGGGAGCTGTTTTTT
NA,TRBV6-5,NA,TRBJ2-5,CASSYDRETQYF,TGTGCCAGCAGTTACGACAGAGAGACCCAGTACTTC
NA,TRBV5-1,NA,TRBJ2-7,CASSLLRAGVSSYEQYF,TGCGCCAGCAGCCTTTTAAGAGCGGGCGTTAGCTCCTACGAGCAGTACTTC
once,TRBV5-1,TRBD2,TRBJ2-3,CASSLGLAITSTDTQYF,TGCGCCAGCAGCTTGGGACTAGCGATTACTAGCACAGATACGCAGTATTTT
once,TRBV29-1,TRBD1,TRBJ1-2,CSVDRGKGGYTF,TGCAGCGTAGACAGGGGGAAGGGTGGCTACACCTTC
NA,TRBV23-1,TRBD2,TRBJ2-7,CASSHIWKAGGYEQYF,TGCGCCAGCAGTCACATTTGGAAAGCGGGGGGGTACGAGCAGTACTTC
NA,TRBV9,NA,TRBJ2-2,CASSIRGVGELFF,TGTGCCAGCAGCATTAGAGGCGTCGGGGAGCTGTTTTTT
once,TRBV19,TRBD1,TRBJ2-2,CASRRQGITGELFF,TGTGCCAGTAGACGACAGGGTATAACCGGGGAGCTGTTTTTT
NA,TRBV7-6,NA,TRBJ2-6,CASSLDSGANVLTF,TGTGCCAGCAGCCTGGACTCTGGGGCCAACGTCCTGACTTTC
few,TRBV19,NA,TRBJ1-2,CAGGDSNYGYTF,TGTGCCGGGGGGGACTCTAACTATGGCTACACCTTC
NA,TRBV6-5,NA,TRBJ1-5,CATARGNGNQPQHF,TGTGCCACCGCAAGAGGGAATGGCAATCAGCCCCAGCATTTT
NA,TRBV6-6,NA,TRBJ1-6,CASIGTGVDNSPLHF,TGTGCCAGCATTGGTACGGGGGTAGATAATTCACCCCTCCACTTT
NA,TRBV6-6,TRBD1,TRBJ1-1,CASSPDRENTEAFF,TGTGCCAGCAGCCCAGACAGGGAGAACACTGAAGCTTTCTTT
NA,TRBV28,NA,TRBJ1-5,CASSLRSLNQPQHF,TGTGCCAGCAGTTTAAGGTCCCTCAATCAGCCCCAGCATTTT
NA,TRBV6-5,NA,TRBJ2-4,CASSAKNIQYF,TGTGCCAGCAGCGCCAAAAACATTCAGTACTTC
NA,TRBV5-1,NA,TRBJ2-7,CASSPSGGPYEQYF,TGCGCCAGCAGCCCCTCCGGGGGGCCTTACGAGCAGTACTTC
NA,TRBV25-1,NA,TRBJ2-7,CASSSVIWTDYEQYF,TGTGCCAGCAGCTCCGTCATATGGACAGACTACGAGCAGTACTTC
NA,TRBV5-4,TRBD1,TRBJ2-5,CASSLFRGRGETQYF,TGTGCCAGCAGCTTATTCAGGGGGCGCGGGGAGACCCAGTACTTC
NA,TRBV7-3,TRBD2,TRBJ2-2,CASSLAAGEPGELFF,TGTGCCAGCAGCTTAGCAGCGGGAGAACCCGGGGAGCTGTTTTTT
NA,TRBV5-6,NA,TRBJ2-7,CASSLGGMDYEQYF,TGTGCCAGCAGCTTGGGGGGCATGGACTACGAGCAGTACTTC
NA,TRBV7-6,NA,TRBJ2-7,CASSFNNDAYEQYF,TGTGCCAGCAGCTTCAACAACGATGCCTACGAGCAGTACTTC
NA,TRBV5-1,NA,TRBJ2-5,CASSPGGGFQETQYF,TGCGCCAGCAGCCCAGGTGGGGGCTTCCAAGAGACCCAGTACTTC
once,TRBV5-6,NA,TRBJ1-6,CASSSSYYHNSPLHF,TGTGCCAGCAGCTCCTCCTATTATCATAATTCACCCCTCCACTTT
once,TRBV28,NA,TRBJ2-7,CASRTGQLVFYEQYF,TGTGCCAGCAGAACAGGACAGCTCGTGTTCTACGAGCAGTACTTC
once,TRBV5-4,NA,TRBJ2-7,CASSLGGGNYEQYF,TGTGCCAGCAGCTTGGGGGGCGGGAACTACGAGCAGTACTTC
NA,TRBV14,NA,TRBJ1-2,CASSQDFHTGSGYTF,TGTGCCAGCAGCCAAGATTTTCATACAGGGTCCGGCTACACCTTC
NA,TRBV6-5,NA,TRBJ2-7,CASSRMTGSYEQYF,TGTGCCAGCAGTAGGATGACAGGCTCCTACGAGCAGTACTTC